Sequencing of this TCR beta chain was carried out in a study of T cell repertoires in aging, cancer and after chemotherapy. Multiplex touch-down PCR with TRB-A/B primers amplified rearranged V-D-J TRB sequences. One entry per CDR3 protein, called by TCRdb with MiXCR from the multiplex PCR reads. There are roughly 1,500 distinct CDR3 sequences in the sample; around 25% occur only once, and less than 25% lies in the top ten. This clonotype has a handful of counts. V was cut by 10 bases and J by 1 base, with 13 bases left in between. The V gene's germline CDR1 is ENHRY and CDR2 SYGVKD. There are 13 residues in the CDR3. Amplification of TCR beta used genomic DNA extracted from peripheral blood.

The chain employs TRBV10-3 and TRBJ1-1, with D possibly being TRBD1 (5 bases). Sequenced material: blood. The sequence was collected from a human donor with a solid tumor. Here the CDR3 DNA reads TGTGCCACCGCAGGGACTGGGAACACTGAAGCTTTCTTT. Its protein product is CATAGTGNTEAFF.